This TCR beta chain was identified during a study of post-analysis software for immune sequencing data. On the study more broadly: Clinical courses comprised relapsing-remitting, secondary progressive and progressive-relapsing multiple sclerosis. Study-wide points: Compared with controls, patients had more of about 5 TRBV segments, including TRBV5-6, TRBV5-1 and TRBV20-1.

Prepared libraries of TCR beta cDNA carried unique molecular identifiers. Yield was around 500,000 cDNA molecules from approximately 0.91 to 9.4 million T cells. One entry per CDR3 protein results from TCRdb running MiXCR on the PCR reads. The sample records 700,000 to 900,000 distinct CDR3 sequences, 35% to 55% being singletons. The germline V and J ends were trimmed by 4 bases and 5 bases, with 12 bases remaining between them. Germline V CDR1 and CDR2: ENHRY, SYGVKD. CDR3 size: 14 residues. Regarding this clonotype: The antigen is not known.

The J gene is TRBJ2-1, the V gene TRBV10-3; no clear D. Sequencing was performed on blood. The clonotype originates from a girl aged 5 to 17 with multiple sclerosis. The CDR3 spells CAISVVADHNEQFF. The CDR3, as DNA: TGTGCCATCAGTGTTGTTGCGGACCACAATGAGCAGTTCTTC.